Below are 15 T cell receptor beta chains sequenced from a single sample in a study of blood T cell repertoires in COVID-19. This table comes from immunoSEQ multiplex PCR, and its TCRdb copy is limited to in-frame clones, with some not included. The sample has around 340,000 clones, 86% seen once; the top ten hold 7.1%. The sample was peripheral blood. These receptors were obtained from a woman aged 55 to 70 with COVID-19, enrolled during active disease.

The chain links TRBV5-1 to TRBJ2-7; 9 bases align to TRBD1. The germline gives CDR1 SGHRS, CDR2 YFSETQ. The CDR3 runs 15 residues. J gave up 2 bases and V 5 bases, and 8 bases lay outside the gene matches. The CDR3 reads CASSTWTGVTYEQYF. CDR3 bases: TGCGCCAGCAGTACGTGGACAGGGGTCACCTACGAGCAGTACTTC.

This clone was seen a single time. This chain uses TRBV24-1 with TRBJ1-5; D gene uncertain. Germline loops: CDR1 KGHDR, CDR2 SFDVKD. The V gene lost 5 bases and the J gene lost 2 bases, with 12 bases spanning the gap. This CDR3 has 15 residues. CDR3 nucleotides: TGTGCCACCAGTGGCCCCCGGTATCGCAATCAGCCCCAGCATTTT. This translates into CATSGPRYRNQPQHF.

This chain joins TRBV30 and TRBJ1-4; 8 bases align to TRBD1. Trimming at V came to 5 bases and at J to 0 bases, leaving 8 bases not matched to a gene. Germline-derived CDR1 and CDR2 are GTSNPN and SVGIG (reference sequence). CDR3 length: 16 amino acids. In nucleotides, the CDR3 is TGTGCCTGGGCTCCGGGACAGGCAGCAACTAATGAAAAACTGTTTTTT. Its translation is CAWAPGQAATNEKLFF.

The chain uses TRBV5-4 and TRBJ1-2, with TRBD1 matching over 9 bases. Trimming at V came to 0 bases and at J to 5 bases, leaving 8 bases not matched to a gene. Looked up from germline, CDR1 is SGHNT and CDR2 is YYREEE (reference sequence). The CDR3 consists of 16 residues. CDR3 DNA sequence: TGTGCCAGCAGCTTGGATTATGGGACAGGGTCTTATGGCTACACCTTC. Its protein is CASSLDYGTGSYGYTF. Full variable domain (missing parts from reference TRBV5-4 and TRBJ1-2): ETGVTQSPTHLIKTRGQQVTLRCSSQSGHNTVSWYQQALGQGPQFIFQYYREEENGRGNFPPRFSGLQFPNYSSELNVNALELDDSALYLCASSLDYGTGSYGYTFGSGTRLTVV.

The rearrangement links TRBV4-3 to TRBJ2-5; 7 positions agree with TRBD2. Germline V CDR1 and CDR2: LGHNA, YSLEER. The CDR3 covers 13 residues. V shed 1 base and J 5 bases; nucleotides not matched to a gene: 1. CDR3: CASSQVGGETQYF. CDR3 in DNA: TGCGCCAGCAGCCAAGTGGGGGGGGAGACCCAGTACTTC.

The chain recombines TRBV3-1 (or the pseudogene TRBV3-2) with TRBJ1-5; 9 bases are a match to TRBD1. Germline assignment: CDR1 LGHDT and CDR2 YNNKEL (reference sequence). The CDR3 extends over 16 amino acids. Germline trimming cut 4 bases from V and 5 bases from J; bases unmatched to any gene: 9. DNA of the CDR3: TGTGCCAGCAGCCCCTCCGGGACAGGGACACATCAGCCCCAGCATTTT. As protein: CASSPSGTGTHQPQHF.

The genes are TRBV4-1 and TRBJ1-4; D gene uncertain. The CDR3 consists of 14 residues. CDR1 is MGHRA and CDR2 is YSYEKL in the germline V gene. Between the trimmed V and J ends, which lost 0 bases and 8 bases, there was a span of 10 bases. The CDR3, as DNA: TGCGCCAGCAGCCAAGAGTCCGTAGCCGAAAAACTGTTTTTT. The encoded protein is CASSQESVAEKLFF.

The rearrangement joins TRBV11-3 to TRBJ2-3, with 8 bases matching TRBD2. Germline CDR1 is SGHNT and CDR2 is YENEEA. The CDR3 contains 14 residues. The junction had 4 bases not matched to a gene; V was cut back by 3 bases and J by 5 bases. The CDR3 bases are TGTGCCAGCAGCTTGCGGGGGGCTGAAGATACGCAGTATTTT. Protein sequence: CASSLRGAEDTQYF.

V is TRBV6-2 or TRBV6-3 and J is TRBJ2-3; D might be TRBD2 (6 bases). The CDR3 spans 17 residues. Germline V gives CDR1 MNHEY, CDR2 SVGEGT. The ends were cut back, 5 bases at V and 0 bases at J, with 18 bases in the middle. The CDR3 DNA reads TGTGCCAGCAGTCCCCGCCGTAGCGGAGCTAGCACAGATACGCAGTATTTT. This gives the protein CASSPRRSGASTDTQYF.

The chain links TRBV28 to TRBJ2-7, with 8 bases that match TRBD1. The CDR3 sequence is 12 residues long. The germline V gene encodes CDR1 MDHEN and CDR2 SYDVKM. Trimming took 5 bases from V and 12 from J; bases not matched to a gene: 9. The DNA of the CDR3 is TGTGCCAGCAGTCTGGGAGACAGGGGTAGGTACTTC. This encodes CASSLGDRGRYF. The variable domain in full, with the rest retrieved from reference TRBV28 and TRBJ2-7, is DVKVTQSSRYLVKRTGEKVFLECVQDMDHENMFWYRQDPGLGLRLIYFSYDVKMKEKGDIPEGYSVSREKKERFSLILESASTNQTSMYLCASSLGDRGRYFGPGTRLTVT.

The genes are TRBV7-8 and TRBJ2-5; TRBD1 is a possible D gene (5 bases). The CDR3 spans 15 residues. Trimming stripped 4 bases from V and 1 base from J, with 13 bases between. Germline loops: CDR1 SGHVS, CDR2 FQNEAQ. The CDR3 nucleotides read TGTGCCAGCAGCTGGTTTCAGGGAATCCAAGAGACCCAGTACTTC. Amino acids: CASSWFQGIQETQYF.

In DNA form, the CDR3 reads TGTGCCAGCAGCTACCGACAGGGGGGGAATGAGCAGTTCTTC. Residues: CASSYRQGGNEQFF. This chain uses TRBV13 with TRBJ2-1, with 9 bases lining up with TRBD1. Germline V CDR1 and CDR2: PRHDT, FYEKMQ (reference sequence). Losses at the gene ends were 4 bases for V and 7 bases for J; bases not matched to a gene: 5. This CDR3 region has 14 residues. Drawing the rest from reference TRBV13 and TRBJ2-1, the complete variable domain is AAGVIQSPRHLIKEKRETATLKCYPIPRHDTVYWYQQGPGQDPQFLISFYEKMQSDKGSIPDRFSAQQFSDYHSELNMSSLELGDSALYFCASSYRQGGNEQFFGPGTRLTVL.

CDR3 bases: TGTGCCACCGGCCAAGGGGAGGGGACCGGGGAGCTGTTTTTT. This translates into CATGQGEGTGELFF. This chain uses TRBV24-1 with TRBJ2-2, with 7 positions matching TRBD2. The germline gives CDR1 KGHDR, CDR2 SFDVKD. V dropped 9 bases and J dropped 5; count of bases not matched to a gene: 8. CDR3 length equals 14 residues.

The chain recombines TRBV3-1 (or the pseudogene TRBV3-2) with TRBJ2-5; D might be TRBD2 (5 bases). CDR1 is LGHDT and CDR2 is YNNKEL in the germline V gene (reference sequence). V lost 1 base to trimming and J lost 4 bases, with 13 bases between them. The CDR3 loop spans 15 amino acids. The CDR3 spells CASSQAGVGRETQYF. The DNA for the CDR3 is TGTGCCAGCAGCCAAGCCGGGGTAGGGAGAGAGACCCAGTACTTC.

The chain employs TRBV10-3 and TRBJ2-3; D is unresolved. Germline V lookup: CDR1 ENHRY, CDR2 SYGVKD. Trimming pared 0 bases from V and 4 bases from J, leaving 8 bases between. This CDR3 region has 14 residues. Here the CDR3 DNA reads TGTGCCATCAGTGAGTCGGCCTCGCCAGATACGCAGTATTTT. Encoded protein: CAISESASPDTQYF.